This TCR beta chain was obtained from a study of blood T cell repertoires in COVID-19. TCRdb keeps only in-frame clones here, not all; method: immunoSEQ multiplex PCR. The sample yields 150,000 to 200,000 clones, 86% seen once. The J segment lost 1 base and the V segment lost 2 bases, leaving 14 bases of the junction unmatched. CDR1 is SGHRS, CDR2 YFSETQ, per germline. This CDR3 region has 18 residues. This chain connects TRBV5-1 to TRBJ1-1; 7 positions agree with TRBD1. This clonotype originated in a woman between 25 and 40 years old who had recovered from COVID-19. Sequencing was carried out using PBMCs or T cells enriched from blood (not recorded which). CDR3 nucleotides: TGCGCCAGCAGCTTACGGGCCGGGACAGCTTTAAGGAACACTGAAGCTTTCTTT. This sequence encodes CASSLRAGTALRNTEAFF.